Following are 5 T cell receptor beta chains from one sample sequenced in a study of CD8+CD57+ T cells in acquired aplastic anemia. Using genomic DNA as the template, TCR beta VDJ and CDR3 profiling was carried out. TCRdb re-called the reads through MiXCR, storing one row per CDR3 protein. The sample contains a few hundred thousand distinct CDR3 sequences, roughly 50% of which appear only once. The specimen was sorted CD4+, CD8+, or CD8+CD57+ T cells (not recorded which) from PBMCs. The receptors shown here come from a human donor with severe aplastic anemia or a healthy control (not recorded which).

This clonotype was seen a handful of times. The rearrangement links TRBV19 to TRBJ1-5; D remains ambiguous. CDR1 and CDR2 (germline): LNHDA, SQIVND (reference sequence). The CDR3 contains 13 residues. Between the trimmed V and J ends, which lost 3 bases and 5 bases, there was a span of 8 bases. The DNA of the CDR3 is TGTGCCAGTAGTATGTGGCGGGATCAGCCCCAGCATTTT. Translating gives CASSMWRDQPQHF.

The gene calls are TRBV7-9 and TRBJ1-2; D is unclear. The CDR3 is 15 amino acids. Trimming pared 3 bases from V and 4 bases from J, leaving 15 bases between. Germline V gene lookup returns CDR1 SEHNR and CDR2 FQNEAQ (reference sequence). The CDR3 DNA reads TGTGCCAGCAGCTTTTCTGGTGGGCGCGGCTATGGCTACACCTTC. It is translated as CASSFSGGRGYGYTF.

In the case of this clonotype: Since no conserved phenylalanine or tryptophan closes the CDR3, a read error is the likely cause. The chain has TRBV7-8 and TRBJ1-5; 11 bases fit TRBD1. From germline, CDR1 is SGHVS and CDR2 FQNEAQ. The ends lost 5 bases at V and 6 bases at J; junction bases unmatched: 6. This CDR3 is built from 15 residues. As DNA, the CDR3 is TGTGCCAGCAGCCATGGGACAGGGGGTATTCAGCCCCAGCATTCT. It is translated as CASSHGTGGIQPQHS.

The DNA of the CDR3 is TGCGCCAGCAGCCCGACGGCGGGAGCTCGGTACGAGCAGTACTTC. It encodes CASSPTAGARYEQYF. The chain links TRBV5-1 to TRBJ2-7, with 7 bases fitting TRBD2. V was clipped by 4 bases and J by 4 bases; unmatched bases: 11. There are 15 residues in the CDR3. Germline V gives CDR1 SGHRS, CDR2 YFSETQ.

This clonotype has ten or more counts. This rearrangement joins TRBV12-3 or TRBV12-4 to TRBJ2-7; no clear D. V was clipped by 3 bases and J by 0 bases, with 12 bases between them. This CDR3 has 15 residues. CDR3 residues: CASSFGITTSYEQYF. The CDR3 nucleotides are TGTGCCAGCAGTTTTGGGATTACGACCTCCTACGAGCAGTACTTC.